This TCR beta chain derives from a study of blood T cell repertoires in COVID-19. Produced via immunoSEQ multiplex PCR; TCRdb's table is partial and in-frame only. The sample includes about 390,000 clones, around 87% of them seen just once. J gave up 8 bases and V 4 bases, and 14 bases lay outside the gene matches. The germline V gene has CDR1 SGHRS and CDR2 YFSETQ. This CDR3 has 16 residues. Sequencing used peripheral blood. V and J are TRBV5-1 and TRBJ1-2; 10 bases align to TRBD1. The receptor comes from a woman aged 55-70 years with COVID-19, enrolled during active disease. CDR3 in amino acids: CASSLETGGFSEGYTF. CDR3 bases: TGCGCCAGCAGCCTAGAGACAGGGGGCTTTTCAGAGGGCTACACCTTC.